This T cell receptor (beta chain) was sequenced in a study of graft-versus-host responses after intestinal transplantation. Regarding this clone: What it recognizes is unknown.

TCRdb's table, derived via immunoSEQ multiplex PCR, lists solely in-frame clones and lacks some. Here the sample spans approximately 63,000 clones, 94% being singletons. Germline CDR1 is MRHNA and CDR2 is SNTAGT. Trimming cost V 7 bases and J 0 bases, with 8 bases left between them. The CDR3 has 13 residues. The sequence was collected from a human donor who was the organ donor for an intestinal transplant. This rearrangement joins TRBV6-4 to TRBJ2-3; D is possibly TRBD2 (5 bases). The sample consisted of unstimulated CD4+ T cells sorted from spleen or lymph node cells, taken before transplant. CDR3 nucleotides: TGTGCCAGCAAAGCGGCCAGCACAGATACGCAGTATTTT. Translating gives CASKAASTDTQYF.